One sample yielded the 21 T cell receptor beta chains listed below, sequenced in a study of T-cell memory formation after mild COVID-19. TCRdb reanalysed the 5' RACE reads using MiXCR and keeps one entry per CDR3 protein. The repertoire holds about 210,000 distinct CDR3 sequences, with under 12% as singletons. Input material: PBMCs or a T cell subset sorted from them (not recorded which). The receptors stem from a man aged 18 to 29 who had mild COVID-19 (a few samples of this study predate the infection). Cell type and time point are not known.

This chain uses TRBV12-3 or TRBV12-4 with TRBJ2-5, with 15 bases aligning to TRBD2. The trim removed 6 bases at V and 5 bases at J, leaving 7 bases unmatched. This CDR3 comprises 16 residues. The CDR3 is CASSGLAGGPEETQYF. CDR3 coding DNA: TGTGCCAGCAGCGGACTAGCGGGGGGGCCTGAGGAGACCCAGTACTTC.

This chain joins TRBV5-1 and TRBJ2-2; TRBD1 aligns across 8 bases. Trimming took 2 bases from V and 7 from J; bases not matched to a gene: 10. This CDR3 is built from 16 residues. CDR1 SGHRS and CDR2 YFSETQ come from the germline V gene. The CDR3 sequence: CASSFTDRGALGELFF. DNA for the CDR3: TGCGCCAGCAGCTTCACCGACAGGGGAGCTCTCGGGGAGCTGTTTTTT.

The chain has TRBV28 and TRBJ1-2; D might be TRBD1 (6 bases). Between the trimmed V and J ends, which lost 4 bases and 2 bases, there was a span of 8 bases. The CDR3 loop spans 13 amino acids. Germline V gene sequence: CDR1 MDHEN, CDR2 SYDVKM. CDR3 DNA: TGTGCCAGCAGTTGGGACATCAACTATGGCTACACCTTC. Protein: CASSWDINYGYTF.

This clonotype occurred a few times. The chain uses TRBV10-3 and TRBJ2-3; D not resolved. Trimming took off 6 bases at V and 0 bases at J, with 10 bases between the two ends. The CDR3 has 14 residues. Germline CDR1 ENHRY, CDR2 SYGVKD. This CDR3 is CAIRSATSTDTQYF. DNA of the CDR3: TGTGCCATCAGGAGTGCCACTAGCACAGATACGCAGTATTTT.

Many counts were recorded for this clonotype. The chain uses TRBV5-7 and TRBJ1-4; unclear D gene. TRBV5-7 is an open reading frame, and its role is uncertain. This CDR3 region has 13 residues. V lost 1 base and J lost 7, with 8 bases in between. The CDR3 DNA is TGTGCCAGCAGCTTGAAAGGGTGTGAAAAACTGTTTTTT. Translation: CASSLKGCEKLFF.

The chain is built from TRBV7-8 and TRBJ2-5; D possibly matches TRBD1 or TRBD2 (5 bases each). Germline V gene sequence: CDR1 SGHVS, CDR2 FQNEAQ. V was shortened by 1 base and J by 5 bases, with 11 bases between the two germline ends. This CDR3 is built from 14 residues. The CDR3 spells CASSLDVGTETQYF. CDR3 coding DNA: TGTGCCAGCAGCTTAGACGTCGGGACCGAGACCCAGTACTTC.

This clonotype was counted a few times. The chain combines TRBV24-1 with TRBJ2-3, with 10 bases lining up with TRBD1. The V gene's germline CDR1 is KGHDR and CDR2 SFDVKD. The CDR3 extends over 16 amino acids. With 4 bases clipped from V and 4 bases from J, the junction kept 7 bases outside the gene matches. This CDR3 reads CATSESGTGVADTQYF. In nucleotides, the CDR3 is TGTGCCACCAGTGAATCCGGGACAGGGGTTGCAGATACGCAGTATTTT.

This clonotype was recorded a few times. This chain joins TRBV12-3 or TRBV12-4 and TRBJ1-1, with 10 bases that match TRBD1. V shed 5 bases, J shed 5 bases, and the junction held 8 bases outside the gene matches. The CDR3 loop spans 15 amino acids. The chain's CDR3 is CASSPRQGAWTEAFF. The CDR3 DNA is TGTGCCAGCAGTCCTCGACAGGGGGCTTGGACTGAAGCTTTCTTT.

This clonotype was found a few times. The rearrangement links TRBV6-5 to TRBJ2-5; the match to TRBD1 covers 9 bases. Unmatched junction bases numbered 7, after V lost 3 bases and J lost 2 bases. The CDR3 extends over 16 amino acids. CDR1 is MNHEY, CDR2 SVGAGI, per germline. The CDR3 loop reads CASSYLGTGRQETQYF. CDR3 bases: TGTGCCAGCAGTTATCTCGGGACAGGGAGACAAGAGACCCAGTACTTC.

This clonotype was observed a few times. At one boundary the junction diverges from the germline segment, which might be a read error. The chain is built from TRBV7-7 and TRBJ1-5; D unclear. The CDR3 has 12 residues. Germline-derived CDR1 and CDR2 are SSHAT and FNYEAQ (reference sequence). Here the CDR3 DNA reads TGTGCTAGCAGCTGTGACTTGCTGCCCCAGCATTTT. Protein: CASSCDLLPQHF.

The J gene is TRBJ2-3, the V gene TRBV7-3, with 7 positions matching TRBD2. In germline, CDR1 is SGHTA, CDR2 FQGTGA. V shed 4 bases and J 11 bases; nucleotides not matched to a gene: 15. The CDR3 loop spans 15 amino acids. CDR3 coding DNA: TGTGCCAGCAGCTCCGGCTGGGACCCGGGACTAAGGCAGTATTTT. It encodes CASSSGWDPGLRQYF.

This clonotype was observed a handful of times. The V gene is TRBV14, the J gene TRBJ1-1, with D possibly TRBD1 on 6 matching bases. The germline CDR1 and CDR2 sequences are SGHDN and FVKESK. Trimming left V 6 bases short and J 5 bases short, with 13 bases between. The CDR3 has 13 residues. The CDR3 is CASRRNTGTEAFF. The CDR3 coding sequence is TGTGCCAGCAGGCGAAATACAGGGACTGAAGCTTTCTTT.

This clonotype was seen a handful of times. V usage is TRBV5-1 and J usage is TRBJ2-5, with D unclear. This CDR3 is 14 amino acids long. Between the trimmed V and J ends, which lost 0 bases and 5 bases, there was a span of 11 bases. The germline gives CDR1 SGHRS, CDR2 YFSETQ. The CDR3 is CASSLAPRPETQYF. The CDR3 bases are TGCGCCAGCAGCTTGGCCCCCCGGCCCGAGACCCAGTACTTC. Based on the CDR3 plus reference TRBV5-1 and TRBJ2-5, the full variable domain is KAGVTQTPRYLIKTRGQQVTLSCSPISGHRSVSWYQQTPGQGLQFLFEYFSETQRNKGNFPGRFSGRQFSNSRSEMNVSTLELGDSALYLCASSLAPRPETQYFGPGTRLLVL.

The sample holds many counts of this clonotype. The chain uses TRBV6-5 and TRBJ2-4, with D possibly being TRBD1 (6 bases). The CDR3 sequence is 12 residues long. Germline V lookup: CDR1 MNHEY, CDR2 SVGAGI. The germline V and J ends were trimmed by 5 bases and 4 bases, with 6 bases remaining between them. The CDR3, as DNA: TGTGCCAGCAGTACAGGGAAAAACATTCAGTACTTC. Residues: CASSTGKNIQYF.

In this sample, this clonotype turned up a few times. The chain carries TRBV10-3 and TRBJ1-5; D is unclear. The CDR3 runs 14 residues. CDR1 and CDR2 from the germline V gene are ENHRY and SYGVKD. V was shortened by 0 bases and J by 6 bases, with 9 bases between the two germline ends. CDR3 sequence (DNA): TGTGCCATCAGTGAGTCGAGTGGTTCTCAGCCCCAGCATTTT. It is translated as CAISESSGSQPQHF.

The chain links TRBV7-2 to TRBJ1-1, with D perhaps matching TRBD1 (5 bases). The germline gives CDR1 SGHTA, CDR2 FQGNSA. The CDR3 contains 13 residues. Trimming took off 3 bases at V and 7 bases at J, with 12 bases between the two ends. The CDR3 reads CASSFIRDGEAFF. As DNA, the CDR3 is TGTGCCAGCAGCTTTATCCGGGACGGTGAAGCTTTCTTT.

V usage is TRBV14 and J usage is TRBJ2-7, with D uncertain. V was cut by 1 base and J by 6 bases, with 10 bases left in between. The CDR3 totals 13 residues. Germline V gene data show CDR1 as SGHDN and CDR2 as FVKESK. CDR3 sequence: CASSQAIRSEQYF. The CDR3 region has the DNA TGTGCCAGCAGCCAAGCGATCAGGAGCGAGCAGTACTTC.

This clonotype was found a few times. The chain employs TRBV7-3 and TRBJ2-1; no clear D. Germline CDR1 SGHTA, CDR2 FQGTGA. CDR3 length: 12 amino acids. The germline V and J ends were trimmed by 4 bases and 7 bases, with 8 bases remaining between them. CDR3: CASSSGENEQFF. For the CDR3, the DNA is TGTGCCAGCAGCTCAGGAGAAAATGAGCAGTTCTTC.

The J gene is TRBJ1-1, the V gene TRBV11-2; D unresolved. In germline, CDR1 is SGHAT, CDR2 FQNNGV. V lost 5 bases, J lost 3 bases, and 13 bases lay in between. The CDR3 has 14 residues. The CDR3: CASSPWLMDTEAFF. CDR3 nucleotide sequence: TGTGCCAGCAGCCCTTGGCTCATGGACACTGAAGCTTTCTTT.

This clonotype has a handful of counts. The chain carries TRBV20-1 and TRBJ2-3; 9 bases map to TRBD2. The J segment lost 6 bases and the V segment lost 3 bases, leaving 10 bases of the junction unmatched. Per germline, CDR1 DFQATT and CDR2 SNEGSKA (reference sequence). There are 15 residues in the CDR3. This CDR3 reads CSASKGGGAADTQYF. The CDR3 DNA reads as TGCAGTGCTAGCAAGGGCGGGGGGGCCGCGGATACGCAGTATTTT.

CDR3 sequence reads: CASSRDRGEDEQYF. CDR3 in DNA: TGTGCCAGCTCACGGGACAGGGGTGAAGACGAGCAGTACTTC. The chain has TRBV18 and TRBJ2-7, with 10 bases matching TRBD1. CDR3 length: 14 residues. V lost 4 bases to trimming and J lost 5 bases; unmatched junction nucleotides: 5. Germline-derived CDR1 and CDR2 are KGHSH and LQKENI.